This is a list of T cell receptor beta chains from one sample in a study of cytomegalovirus exposure and HLA in healthy donors. Profiling relied on immunoSEQ multiplex PCR, and the TCRdb table lists in-frame clones only, not all of them. The table includes about 190,000 clones, 75% to 90% detected once. The sequenced sample consisted of PBMCs. The receptors stem from a woman in her late teens or twenties in good health and CMV-seronegative. Both conserved end residues are part of each CDR3. Fields, in order: V gene, J gene, D gene, clone size, CDR3 length, CDR3 DNA, CDR3 protein. The D gene is left open where the match is weak. Expanded clones get a size class; other rows say once, few or many, or leave the size out.

TRBV6-5	TRBJ1-5	NA	NA	15	TGTGCCAGCAGCCCCACAACAGGGAGCAATCAGCCCCAGCATTTT	CASSPTTGSNQPQHF
TRBV6-6	TRBJ2-3	TRBD1	NA	13	TGTGCCACCCTCGACAGGGGTCCAGATACGCAGTATTTT	CATLDRGPDTQYF
TRBV14	TRBJ2-7	TRBD1	NA	15	TGTGCCAGCAGCCAAGCCGGGACAGGGGATCACGAGCAGTACTTC	CASSQAGTGDHEQYF
TRBV7-9	TRBJ2-7	NA	NA	15	TGTTCCAGCAGCCGTGGGGACAATCCCTCCTACGAGCAGTACTTC	CSSSRGDNPSYEQYF
TRBV29-1	TRBJ2-3	NA	NA	21	TGCAGCGTTGTCGGGACGGAGGACCGGGACTCTTCCTATACTAGCACAGATACGCAGTATTTT	CSVVGTEDRDSSYTSTDTQYF
TRBV5-1	TRBJ2-1	NA	NA	15	TGCGCCAGCAGCTTGGAGGAGGGACTGTACAATGAGCAGTTCTTC	CASSLEEGLYNEQFF
TRBV9	TRBJ1-1	NA	once	14	TGTGCCAGCAGCCCCCGAGGGATGGGGACTGAAGCTTTCTTT	CASSPRGMGTEAFF
TRBV5-1	TRBJ1-1	NA	NA	13	TGCGCCAGCAGCCCCAGAACGAACACTGAAGCTTTCTTT	CASSPRTNTEAFF
TRBV30	TRBJ1-5	NA	NA	13	TGTGCCTGGAGTGCTGGGGGGGCTCAGCCCCAGCATTTT	CAWSAGGAQPQHF
TRBV2	TRBJ1-6	TRBD1	once	15	TGTGCCAGCAGTAAACAGGGGTCCTATAATTCACCCCTCCACTTT	CASSKQGSYNSPLHF
TRBV5-1	TRBJ2-1	NA	NA	14	TGCGCCAGCTTCGATGGAGGGGGCTCGAATGAGCAGTTCTTC	CASFDGGGSNEQFF
TRBV5-4	TRBJ2-2	NA	NA	15	TGTGCCAGCAGTCTGGGGGGGGCGGGAACCGGGGAGCTGTTTTTT	CASSLGGAGTGELFF
TRBV7-9	TRBJ1-2	NA	NA	14	TGTGCCAGCAGCCCCCCCCTCGGGGAGAATGGCTACACCTTC	CASSPPLGENGYTF
TRBV7-2	TRBJ2-1	TRBD2	NA	18	TGTGCCAGCAGCCCGCGTCAACCCCTAGCGGGTGTTGGGAGGGGGCAGTTCTTC	CASSPRQPLAGVGRGQFF
TRBV5-4	TRBJ2-1	TRBD2	NA	16	TGTGCCAGCAGCTTGGGCTTTGTGGTAGCGGGAACTGAGCAGTTCTTC	CASSLGFVVAGTEQFF
TRBV6-5	TRBJ2-7	TRBD2	NA	15	TGTGCCAGCAGTATTCGGACTAGCGGTACCTACGAGCAGTACTTC	CASSIRTSGTYEQYF